This entry lists 10 T cell receptor beta chains sequenced from one sample in a study of monozygotic twins with inflammatory bowel disease. Following a re-call of the 5' RACE reads, TCRdb has one entry per CDR3 protein and lacks DNA. The sample totals 300,000 to 400,000 distinct CDR3 sequences. The sample was blood. The receptors were sampled from a human donor with ulcerative colitis or Crohn's disease, or a healthy co-twin of an affected twin (not recorded which).

This rearrangement joins TRBV5-1 to TRBJ1-4. The CDR3 covers 14 residues. The germline V gene has CDR1 SGHRS and CDR2 YFSETQ. The CDR3 spells CASSPSSPNEKLFF.

The genes are TRBV28 and TRBJ2-7; TCRdb proposes TRBD1, but this gene call is untestable without DNA. This CDR3 region has 14 residues. Germline V gives CDR1 MDHEN, CDR2 SYDVKM. CDR3 loop: CASRTGQGPYEQYF. The complete variable domain, with remaining parts taken from reference TRBV28 and TRBJ2-7, reads DVKVTQSSRYLVKRTGEKVFLECVQDMDHENMFWYRQDPGLGLRLIYFSYDVKMKEKGDIPEGYSVSREKKERFSLILESASTNQTSMYLCASRTGQGPYEQYFGPGTRLTVT.

This chain joins TRBV5-1 and TRBJ2-7; the D call from TCRdb, TRBD2, cannot be confirmed without DNA. This CDR3 comprises 14 residues. CDR1 and CDR2 (germline): SGHRS, YFSETQ. CDR3 protein: CASSVRDSNYEQYF.

V and J are TRBV18 and TRBJ2-5; TCRdb reports TRBD2, a call that lacks DNA to check it against. The germline CDR1 and CDR2 sequences are KGHSH and LQKENI. The CDR3 is 14 residues long. Here the CDR3 reads CASSPLDLLETQYF.

The chain carries TRBV5-1 and TRBJ2-2; TCRdb's D call of TRBD2 is untestable without DNA. The CDR3 loop spans 14 amino acids. The germline gives CDR1 SGHRS, CDR2 YFSETQ. CDR3 in amino acids: CASRSGGYTGELFF.

The chain carries TRBV12-3 or TRBV12-4 and TRBJ2-2; the D gene TCRdb calls, TRBD1, cannot be checked with no DNA. This CDR3 is built from 16 residues. The chain's CDR3 is CASSYTERGATGELFF.

The CDR3 loop reads CASGPGGQGAYSPLHF. The rearrangement joins TRBV12-5 to TRBJ1-6; the D gene TCRdb calls, TRBD1, cannot be checked with no DNA. The CDR3 sequence is 16 residues long. In germline, CDR1 is LGHNT, CDR2 FRNRAP.

J is TRBJ2-1 and V is TRBV11-2; the TRBD2 assignment by TCRdb is unverifiable without DNA. Germline CDR1 reads SGHAT; CDR2 reads FQNNGV. This CDR3 has 18 amino acids. CDR3 loop: CASSLPSGGRSSYNEQFF.

The chain links TRBV20-1 to TRBJ2-7. Germline CDR1 and CDR2: DFQATT and SNEGSKA (reference sequence). This CDR3 has 14 amino acids. The CDR3 is CSAQESGRSYEQYF.

The genes are TRBV12-3 or TRBV12-4 and TRBJ2-5; TCRdb gives TRBD2 as the D gene, but with no DNA this cannot be confirmed. The CDR3 length is 12 residues. CDR3 region: CASSWDFETQYF.